The rows below give T cell receptor beta chains drawn from one sample of a study of blood T cell repertoires in COVID-19. TCRdb keeps only in-frame clones here, not all; method: immunoSEQ multiplex PCR. The sample carries approximately 90,000 clones, approximately 86% recorded once. The sequencing input was peripheral blood. These TCRs come from a man over 45 with acute or convalescent COVID-19. Each CDR3 is given with its conserved first and last residue. The D gene is left open where the match is weak. The size entry is marked missing in some rows and otherwise reads once, few, many or a size class.

>NA|TRBD1|TRBV28|TRBJ1-2
TGTGCCAGCAGTTTACCGCTACCCGGACAGGGGCCATACTATGGCTACACCTTC
CASSLPLPGQGPYYGYTF
>NA|TRBD2|TRBV5-4|TRBJ2-1
TGTGCCAGCAGCGGAGGGACTAGCGGGCGCAGCTCCTACAATGAGCAGTTCTTC
CASSGGTSGRSSYNEQFF
>few|NA|TRBV7-2|TRBJ1-2
TGTGCCAGCAGCATGGCATGGACAGCTAACTATGGCTACACCTTC
CASSMAWTANYGYTF
>NA|TRBD1|TRBV7-2|TRBJ2-7
TGTGCCAGCAGCCCTAGACGGGACAGCTCCTACGAGCAGTACTTC
CASSPRRDSSYEQYF
>many|TRBD2|TRBV5-1|TRBJ2-7
TGCGCCAGCAGCTTGGCCCTAGCGGGAGGGCCCTCCTACGAGCAGTACTTC
CASSLALAGGPSYEQYF
>NA|TRBD1|TRBV2|TRBJ1-5
TGTGCCAGCAGTGAAATGGGACAGGGGACCGGCCAGCCCCAGCATTTT
CASSEMGQGTGQPQHF
>NA|TRBD1|TRBV4-3|TRBJ1-5
TGCGCCAGCAGCCGTGGGACAGGGGAAAGGGGTGGCAATCAGCCCCAGCATTTT
CASSRGTGERGGNQPQHF
>NA|TRBD2|TRBV7-8|TRBJ2-3
TGTGCCAGCAGCTTAGGTTTGGGGACTAGCGGCACAGATACGCAGTATTTT
CASSLGLGTSGTDTQYF
>NA|NA|TRBV11-3|TRBJ2-7
TGTGCCAGCAGCTACGGGTCGGGCGAGCAGTACTTC
CASSYGSGEQYF
>NA|TRBD1|TRBV2|TRBJ2-2
TGTGCCAGCACCGGACAGGTTCTAAACACCGGGGAGCTGTTTTTT
CASTGQVLNTGELFF
>NA|NA|TRBV7-2|TRBJ2-3
TGTGCCAGCAGCCCCGGACTTACCACAGATACGCAGTATTTT
CASSPGLTTDTQYF
>NA|NA|TRBV5-6|TRBJ1-6
TGTGCCAGCAGCTTGAAGGGGGGGGGCGGCTCCTATAATTCACCCCTCCACTTT
CASSLKGGGGSYNSPLHF
>NA|NA|TRBV4-3|TRBJ2-5
TGCGCCAGCAGCCAAACAGACAGGTGGGAGACCCAGTACTTC
CASSQTDRWETQYF
>NA|TRBD2|TRBV7-2|TRBJ2-5
TGTGCCAGGCCGGGGGGGGCGATACAAGAGACCCAGTACTTC
CARPGGAIQETQYF
>NA|TRBD1|TRBV19|TRBJ2-1
TGTGCCAGTAGTCAAAGAGGACAGGGGTCCAATGAGCAGTTCTTC
CASSQRGQGSNEQFF
>NA|NA|TRBV10-3|TRBJ2-5
TGTGCCATCAGTGAAGCGGGCGGGGGCCAGGAGACCCAGTACTTC
CAISEAGGGQETQYF
>NA|TRBD1|TRBV27|TRBJ2-7
TGTGCCAGCAGTTCCGCGGGACAGGATGGTTACGAGCAGTACTTC
CASSSAGQDGYEQYF